This T cell receptor (beta chain) is from a study of PD-1 blockade in classical Hodgkin lymphoma. V was shortened by 1 base and J by 1 base, with 8 bases between the two germline ends. Germline values: CDR1 SEHNR, CDR2 FQNEAQ (reference sequence). The CDR3 is 14 residues long. Method: immunoSEQ multiplex PCR; TCRdb's copy keeps in-frame clones and lacks some. The data show tens of thousands of clones, 85% to 95% seen once. As to time point: newly diagnosed, previously untreated cHL patient sample. Magnetic negative selection served to purify CD4+ T cells out of PBMCs that had been thawed. The source is a human donor with classical Hodgkin lymphoma. The chain links TRBV7-9 to TRBJ2-7, with D possibly matching TRBD1 (5 bases). Sequenced material: CD4+ T cells from blood. The CDR3 loop is CASSLGTGSYEQYF. CDR3 nucleotide sequence: TGTGCCAGCAGCTTAGGAACAGGTTCCTACGAGCAGTACTTC. Combining the CDR3 with reference TRBV7-9 and TRBJ2-7 gives the whole variable domain DTGVSQNPRHKITKRGQNVTFRCDPISEHNRLYWYRQTLGQGPEFLTYFQNEAQLEKSRLLSDRFSAERPKGSFSTLEIQRTEQGDSAMYLCASSLGTGSYEQYFGPGTRLTVT.